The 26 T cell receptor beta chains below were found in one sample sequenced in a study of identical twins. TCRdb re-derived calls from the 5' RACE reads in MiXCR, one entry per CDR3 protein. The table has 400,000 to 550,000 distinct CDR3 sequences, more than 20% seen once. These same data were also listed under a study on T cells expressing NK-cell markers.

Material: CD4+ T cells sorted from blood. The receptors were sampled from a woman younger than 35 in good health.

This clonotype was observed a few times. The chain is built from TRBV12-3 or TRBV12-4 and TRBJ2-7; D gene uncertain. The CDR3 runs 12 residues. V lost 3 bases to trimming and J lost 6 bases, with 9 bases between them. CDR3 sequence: CASSFFGFEQYF. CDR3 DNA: TGTGCCAGCAGTTTTTTTGGCTTCGAGCAGTACTTC.

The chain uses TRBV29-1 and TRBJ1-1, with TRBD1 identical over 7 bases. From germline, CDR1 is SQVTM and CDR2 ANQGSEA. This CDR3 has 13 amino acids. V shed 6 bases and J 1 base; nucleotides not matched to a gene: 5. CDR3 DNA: TGCAGCGTGGAGGGACAGACGAACACTGAAGCTTTCTTT. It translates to CSVEGQTNTEAFF.

The CDR3 reads CASSLRTVGNEQFF. The DNA of the CDR3 is TGTGCCAGCAGTTTGCGTACAGTCGGTAATGAGCAGTTCTTC. The V call is TRBV12-3 or TRBV12-4, the J call TRBJ2-1; D is undetermined. The germline V and J ends were trimmed by 3 bases and 7 bases, with 13 bases remaining between them. This CDR3 is built from 14 residues.

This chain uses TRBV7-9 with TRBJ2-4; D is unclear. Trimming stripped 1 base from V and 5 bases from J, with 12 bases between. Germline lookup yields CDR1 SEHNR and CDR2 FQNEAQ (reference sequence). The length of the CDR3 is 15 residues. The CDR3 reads CASSLDPGRENIQYF. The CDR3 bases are TGTGCCAGCAGCTTAGACCCCGGTCGGGAAAACATTCAGTACTTC.

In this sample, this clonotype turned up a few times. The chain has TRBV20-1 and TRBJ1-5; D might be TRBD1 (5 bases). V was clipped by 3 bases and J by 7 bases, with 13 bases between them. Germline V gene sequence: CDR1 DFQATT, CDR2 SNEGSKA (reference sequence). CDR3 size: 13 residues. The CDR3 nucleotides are TGCAGTGCTAGGGGCGGGGGAGAACAGCCCCAGCATTTT. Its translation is CSARGGGEQPQHF.

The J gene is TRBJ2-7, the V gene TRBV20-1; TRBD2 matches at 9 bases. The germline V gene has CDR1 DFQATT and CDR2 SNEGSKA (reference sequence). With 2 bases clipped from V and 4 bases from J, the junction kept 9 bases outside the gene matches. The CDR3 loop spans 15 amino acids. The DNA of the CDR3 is TGCAGTGCTAGACATCCGGCTAGCGGGATATACGAGCAGTACTTC. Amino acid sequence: CSARHPASGIYEQYF.

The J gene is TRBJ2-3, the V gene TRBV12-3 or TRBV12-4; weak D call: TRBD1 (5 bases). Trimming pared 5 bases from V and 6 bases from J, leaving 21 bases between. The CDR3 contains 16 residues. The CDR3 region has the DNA TGTGCCAGCAGTCCGGTCAGGGTCGGGTTTGGCGATACGCAGTATTTT. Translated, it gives CASSPVRVGFGDTQYF.

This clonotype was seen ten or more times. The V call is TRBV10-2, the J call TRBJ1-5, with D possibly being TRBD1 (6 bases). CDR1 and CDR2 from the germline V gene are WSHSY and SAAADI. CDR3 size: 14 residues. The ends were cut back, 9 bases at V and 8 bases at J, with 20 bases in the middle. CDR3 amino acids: CASLTLGGQEPQHF. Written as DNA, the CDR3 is TGCGCCAGTTTAACCCTGGGGGGCCAGGAGCCCCAGCATTTT.

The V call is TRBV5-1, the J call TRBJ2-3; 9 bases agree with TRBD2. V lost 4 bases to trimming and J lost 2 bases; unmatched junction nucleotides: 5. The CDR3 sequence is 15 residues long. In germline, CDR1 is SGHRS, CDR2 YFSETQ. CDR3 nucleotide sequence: TGCGCCAGCAGCCGGCAGCGGGGGGACACAGATACGCAGTATTTT. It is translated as CASSRQRGDTDTQYF.

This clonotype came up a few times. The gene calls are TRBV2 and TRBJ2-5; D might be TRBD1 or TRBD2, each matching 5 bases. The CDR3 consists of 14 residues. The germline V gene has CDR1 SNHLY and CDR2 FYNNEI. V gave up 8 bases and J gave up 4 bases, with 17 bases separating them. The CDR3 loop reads CASSNEGTPETQYF. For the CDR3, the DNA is TGTGCCAGCTCCAATGAGGGGACCCCAGAGACCCAGTACTTC.

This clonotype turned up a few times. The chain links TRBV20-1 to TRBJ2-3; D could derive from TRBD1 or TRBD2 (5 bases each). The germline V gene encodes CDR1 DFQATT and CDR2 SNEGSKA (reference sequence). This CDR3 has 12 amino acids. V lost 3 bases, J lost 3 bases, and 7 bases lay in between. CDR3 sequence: CSARWGTDTQYF. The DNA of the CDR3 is TGCAGTGCTAGGTGGGGGACAGATACGCAGTATTTT.

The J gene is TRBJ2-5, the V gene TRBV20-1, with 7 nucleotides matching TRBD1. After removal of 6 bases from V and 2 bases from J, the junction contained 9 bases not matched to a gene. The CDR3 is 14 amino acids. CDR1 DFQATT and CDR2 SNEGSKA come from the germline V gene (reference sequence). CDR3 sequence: CSAQGQSFQETQYF. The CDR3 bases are TGCAGTGCCCAGGGACAGAGTTTTCAAGAGACCCAGTACTTC.

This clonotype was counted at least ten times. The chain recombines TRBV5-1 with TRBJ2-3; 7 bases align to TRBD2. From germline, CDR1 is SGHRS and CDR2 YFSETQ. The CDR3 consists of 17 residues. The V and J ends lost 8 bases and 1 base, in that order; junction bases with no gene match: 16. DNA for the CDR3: TGCGCCAGTGGACTGTCAGCGCGGGGGAAAGGCACAGATACGCAGTATTTT. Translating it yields CASGLSARGKGTDTQYF.

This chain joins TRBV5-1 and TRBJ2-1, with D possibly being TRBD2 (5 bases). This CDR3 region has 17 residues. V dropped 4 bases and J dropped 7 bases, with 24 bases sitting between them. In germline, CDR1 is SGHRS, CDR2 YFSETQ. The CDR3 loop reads CASSTTVGLALGNEQFF. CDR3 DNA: TGCGCCAGCAGCACTACCGTAGGACTCGCATTAGGGAATGAGCAGTTCTTC.

CDR3 amino acids: CSANTVGGYTF. CDR3 in DNA: TGCAGTGCTAACACCGTAGGTGGCTACACCTTC. This chain links TRBV20-1 with TRBJ1-2, with unresolved D. V lost 4 bases, J lost 7 bases, and 10 bases lay in between. Looked up from germline, CDR1 is DFQATT and CDR2 is SNEGSKA (reference sequence). The CDR3 has 11 residues.

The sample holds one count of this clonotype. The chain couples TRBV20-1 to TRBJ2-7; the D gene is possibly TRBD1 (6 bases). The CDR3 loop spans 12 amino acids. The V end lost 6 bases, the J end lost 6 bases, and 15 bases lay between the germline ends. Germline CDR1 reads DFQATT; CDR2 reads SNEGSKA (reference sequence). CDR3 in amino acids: CSAYRAGSEQYF. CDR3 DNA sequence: TGCAGTGCGTACAGGGCTGGAAGCGAGCAGTACTTC.

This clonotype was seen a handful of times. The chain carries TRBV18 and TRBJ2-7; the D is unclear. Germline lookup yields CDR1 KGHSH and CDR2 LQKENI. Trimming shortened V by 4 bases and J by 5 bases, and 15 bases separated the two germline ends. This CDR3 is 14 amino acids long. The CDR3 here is CASSLSQTEHEQYF. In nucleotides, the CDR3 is TGTGCCAGCTCACTCAGTCAAACTGAGCACGAGCAGTACTTC. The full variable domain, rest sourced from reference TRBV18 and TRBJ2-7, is NAGVMQNPRHLVRRRGQEARLRCSPMKGHSHVYWYRQLPEEGLKFMVYLQKENIIDESGMPKERFSAEFPKEGPSILRIQQVVRGDSAAYFCASSLSQTEHEQYFGPGTRLTVT.

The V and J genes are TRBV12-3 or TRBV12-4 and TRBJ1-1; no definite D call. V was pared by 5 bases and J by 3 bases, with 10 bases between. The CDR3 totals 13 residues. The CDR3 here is CASSRLVYTEAFF. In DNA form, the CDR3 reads TGTGCCAGCAGTCGATTAGTATACACTGAAGCTTTCTTT.

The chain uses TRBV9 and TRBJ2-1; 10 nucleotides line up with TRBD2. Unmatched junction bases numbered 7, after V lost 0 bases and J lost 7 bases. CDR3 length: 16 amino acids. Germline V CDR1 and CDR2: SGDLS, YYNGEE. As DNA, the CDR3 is TGTGCCAGCAGCGTAGCTGGAAGCGGGGGGGGAAATGAGCAGTTCTTC. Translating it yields CASSVAGSGGGNEQFF.

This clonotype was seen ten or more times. CDR3 in amino acids: CSASHPLAGANNEQFF. In DNA form, the CDR3 reads TGCAGTGCTAGTCACCCACTAGCGGGAGCCAACAATGAGCAGTTCTTC. The V call is TRBV20-1, the J call TRBJ2-1, with 11 bases lining up with TRBD2. The CDR3 loop spans 16 amino acids. The germline gives CDR1 DFQATT, CDR2 SNEGSKA (reference sequence). V was clipped by 3 bases and J by 5 bases; unmatched bases: 9.

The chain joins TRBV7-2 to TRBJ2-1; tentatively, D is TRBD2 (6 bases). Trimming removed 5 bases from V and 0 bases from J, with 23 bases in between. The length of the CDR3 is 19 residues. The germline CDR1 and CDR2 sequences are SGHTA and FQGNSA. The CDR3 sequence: CASSPGELRGRPSYNEQFF. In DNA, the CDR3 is TGTGCCAGCAGCCCGGGGGAGTTGCGGGGCCGGCCCTCCTACAATGAGCAGTTCTTC.

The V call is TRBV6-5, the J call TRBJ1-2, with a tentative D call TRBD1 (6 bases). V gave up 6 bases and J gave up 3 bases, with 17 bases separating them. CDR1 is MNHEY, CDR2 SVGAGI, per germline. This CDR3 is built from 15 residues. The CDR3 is CASRYRASPYYGYTF. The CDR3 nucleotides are TGTGCCAGCAGGTACAGGGCCTCACCGTACTATGGCTACACCTTC.

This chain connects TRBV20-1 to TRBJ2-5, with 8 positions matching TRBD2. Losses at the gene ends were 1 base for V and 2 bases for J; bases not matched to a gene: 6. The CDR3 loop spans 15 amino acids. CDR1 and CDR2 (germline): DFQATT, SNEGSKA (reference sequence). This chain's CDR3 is CSARVPASGQETQYF. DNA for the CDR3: TGCAGTGCTAGAGTCCCCGCTAGCGGGCAAGAGACCCAGTACTTC.

The CDR3 here is CASSLVVTGGNTEAFF. The CDR3 DNA is TGTGCCAGCAGTTTAGTTGTGACAGGGGGGAACACTGAAGCTTTCTTT. This chain links TRBV27 with TRBJ1-1; 9 bases are shared with TRBD1. The junction had 5 bases not matched to a gene; V was cut back by 2 bases and J by 1 base. This CDR3 spans 16 amino acids. Per the germline V gene, CDR1 is MNHEY and CDR2 is SMNVEV (reference sequence).

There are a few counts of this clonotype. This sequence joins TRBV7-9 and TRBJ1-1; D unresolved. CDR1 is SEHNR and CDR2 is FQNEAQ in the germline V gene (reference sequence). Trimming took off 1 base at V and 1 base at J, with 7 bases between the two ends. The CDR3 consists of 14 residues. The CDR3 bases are TGTGCCAGCAGCTTAGTGGTCGAGAACACTGAAGCTTTCTTT. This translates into CASSLVVENTEAFF.

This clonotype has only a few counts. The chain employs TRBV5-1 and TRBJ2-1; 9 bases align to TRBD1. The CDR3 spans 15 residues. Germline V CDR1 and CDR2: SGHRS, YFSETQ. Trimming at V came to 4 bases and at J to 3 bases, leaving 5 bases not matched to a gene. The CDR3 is CASSHPGQGYNEQFF. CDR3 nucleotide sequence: TGCGCCAGCAGCCACCCGGGACAGGGCTACAATGAGCAGTTCTTC.